This is a list of T cell receptor beta chains from one sample in a study of spatial heterogeneity in lung cancer. TCRdb ran MiXCR on the 5' RACE reads and lists one entry per CDR3 protein. The data contain some 120,000 distinct CDR3 sequences, 9.5% to 15% of them seen just once; the ten biggest clones take up roughly 15%. Material: PBMCs, obtained at follow-up. These receptor sequences come from a male donor with early-stage non-small cell lung cancer. Each CDR3 is given with its conserved first and last residue. D genes are given only for firm matches. Clone sizes are given selectively: once, few, many, or a class where the clone is expanded.

j_call v_call clone_size d_call cdr3_aa cdr3_nt
TRBJ2-1 TRBV9 many NA CASSVGQLLGNNEQFF TGTGCCAGCAGCGTAGGACAGCTTTTGGGGAACAATGAGCAGTTCTTC
TRBJ1-3 TRBV7-9 few TRBD1 CASSTGVSGNTIYF TGTGCCAGCAGCACAGGGGTCTCTGGAAACACCATATATTTT
TRBJ2-4 TRBV3-1 NA NA CASGSDAKAKNIQYF TGTGCCAGCGGCTCGGACGCCAAAGCCAAAAACATTCAGTACTTC
TRBJ2-7 TRBV29-1 many NA CSVEDRKTGLAEQYF TGCAGCGTTGAAGATCGAAAGACAGGCTTGGCCGAGCAGTACTTC
TRBJ1-1 TRBV20-1 few NA CSARDLDRNTEAFF TGCAGTGCTAGAGATCTAGATAGAAACACTGAAGCTTTCTTT
TRBJ1-2 TRBV6-2/TRBV6-3 many TRBD1 CASSMRQGGYGYTF TGTGCCAGCAGTATGAGACAGGGGGGCTATGGCTACACCTTC
TRBJ2-1 TRBV20-1 NA NA CSARDQGRSYNEQFF TGCAGTGCTAGAGATCAGGGGCGCTCCTACAATGAGCAGTTCTTC
TRBJ2-7 TRBV30 NA NA CAWSVLGLGFEQYF TGTGCCTGGAGTGTACTCGGATTGGGGTTCGAGCAGTACTTC
TRBJ2-7 TRBV7-9 once TRBD1 CASSLATGVSYEQYF TGTGCCAGCAGCTTAGCGACAGGGGTCTCCTACGAGCAGTACTTC
TRBJ2-3 TRBV29-1 few TRBD2 CSVTRTSGGARTDTQYF TGCAGCGTTACTAGGACTAGCGGGGGGGCCCGGACAGATACGCAGTATTTT
TRBJ1-1 TRBV7-8 few NA CASSPAWTQNTEAFF TGTGCCAGCAGCCCCGCCTGGACCCAAAACACTGAAGCTTTCTTT
TRBJ1-5 TRBV2 NA TRBD1 CASSETGQGRSQPQHF TGTGCCAGCAGTGAAACCGGACAGGGAAGAAGTCAGCCCCAGCATTTT
TRBJ2-2 TRBV7-2 NA TRBD2 CASSPGGGGTGELFF TGTGCCAGCAGCCCCGGGGGGGGTGGCACCGGGGAGCTGTTTTTT
TRBJ2-2 TRBV9 few TRBD2 CASSVGTSGGTGELFF TGTGCCAGCAGCGTTGGGACTAGCGGGGGGACCGGGGAGCTGTTTTTT
TRBJ1-6 TRBV5-1 many NA CASSFPDGNSPLHF TGCGCCAGCAGCTTCCCCGACGGTAATTCACCCCTCCACTTT
TRBJ1-5 TRBV20-1 many NA CSARLQSMGESQHF TGCAGTGCTAGACTTCAGAGTATGGGGGAGTCCCAGCATTTT
TRBJ1-1 TRBV5-5 NA NA CASSLHGGGTEAFF TGTGCCAGCAGCTTACACGGCGGAGGCACTGAAGCTTTCTTT
TRBJ2-7 TRBV7-2 many NA CASSLVAKGYEQYF TGTGCCAGCAGCTTAGTGGCCAAGGGCTACGAGCAGTACTTC
TRBJ2-1 TRBV4-1 NA NA CASSRWGNEQFF TGCGCCAGCAGTCGGTGGGGCAATGAGCAGTTCTTC
TRBJ2-7 TRBV7-9 NA TRBD2 CASSLVSGGYEQYF TGTGCCAGCAGCTTAGTTAGCGGGGGCTACGAGCAGTACTTC
TRBJ2-5 TRBV29-1 NA NA CSVIRGLETQYF TGCAGCGTTATCAGGGGCCTGGAGACCCAGTACTTC
TRBJ2-7 TRBV4-1 many TRBD1 CASSQRQGRDEQYF TGCGCCAGCAGCCAAAGACAGGGTCGCGACGAGCAGTACTTC
TRBJ2-7 TRBV19 many TRBD2 CASSPPLAGTDEQYF TGTGCCAGCTCTCCTCCGTTAGCGGGGACGGACGAGCAGTACTTC
TRBJ2-7 TRBV2 few NA CASSPIEQLVGHF TGTGCCAGCAGTCCTATTGAACAGCTGGTAGGGCACTTC
TRBJ2-2 TRBV6-5 NA NA CASRGGGALLTGELFF TGTGCCAGCAGAGGCGGGGGCGCGCTTCTTACCGGGGAGCTGTTTTTT
TRBJ2-7 TRBV9 few NA CASSVAPGMSTVEQYF TGTGCCAGCAGCGTAGCTCCAGGGATGTCTACCGTGGAGCAGTACTTC
TRBJ1-6 TRBV20-1 NA TRBD1 CSANTGGRNNSPLHF TGCAGTGCTAACACAGGGGGCAGAAATAATTCACCCCTCCACTTT
TRBJ2-1 TRBV6-2/TRBV6-3 NA TRBD1 CASRLGQGVDEQFF TGTGCCAGCAGGCTTGGACAGGGTGTGGATGAGCAGTTCTTC
TRBJ1-5 TRBV6-6 many TRBD1 CASSNRQGSNQPQHF TGTGCCAGCAGTAACAGACAGGGGAGCAATCAGCCCCAGCATTTT
TRBJ2-5 TRBV2 many NA CASSEALPETQYF TGTGCCAGCAGTGAAGCGCTTCCGGAGACCCAGTACTTC
TRBJ1-5 TRBV20-1 many NA CSASRGHRIDSNQPQHF TGCAGTGCTAGTCGCGGACACAGGATTGATAGCAATCAGCCCCAGCATTTT
TRBJ2-3 TRBV7-2 few TRBD1 CASRLDRGLGDTQYF TGTGCCAGCAGGTTGGACAGGGGGCTTGGAGATACGCAGTATTTT
TRBJ2-1 TRBV25-1 NA TRBD2 CASSVGLAGGPYNEQFF TGTGCCAGCAGTGTAGGACTAGCGGGGGGGCCTTACAATGAGCAGTTCTTC
TRBJ2-1 TRBV20-1 NA TRBD2 CSAILGLVNEQFF TGCAGTGCCATTTTAGGACTAGTAAACGAGCAGTTCTTC
TRBJ1-2 TRBV10-3 many NA CAISGGEVGGYTF TGTGCCATCAGTGGAGGGGAGGTCGGAGGCTACACCTTC
TRBJ2-5 TRBV5-1 few NA CASSLAQEETQYF TGCGCCAGCAGCTTGGCACAGGAAGAGACCCAGTACTTC
TRBJ1-2 TRBV19 many NA CASTPEGRNYGYTF TGTGCCAGTACCCCTGAGGGGCGAAACTATGGCTACACCTTC
TRBJ2-1 TRBV5-1 few NA CASSLGGPNNEQFF TGCGCCAGCAGCTTGGGGGGGCCCAACAATGAGCAGTTCTTC
TRBJ1-6 TRBV12-3/TRBV12-4 many NA CAGSQGGNSPLHF TGTGCCGGCAGTCAGGGAGGTAATTCACCCCTCCACTTT
TRBJ1-2 TRBV24-1 NA NA CATSEGNGGKDGYTF TGTGCCACCAGTGAAGGTAACGGGGGCAAGGATGGCTACACCTTC
TRBJ1-1 TRBV7-9 many NA CASSLEVNTEAFF TGTGCCAGCAGCTTAGAAGTGAACACTGAAGCTTTCTTT
TRBJ2-5 TRBV20-1 NA NA CSAGAHETQYF TGCAGTGCGGGGGCTCACGAGACCCAGTACTTC
TRBJ2-1 TRBV5-1 many NA CASSLAGGAFYNEQFF TGCGCCAGCAGCCTAGCTGGCGGGGCCTTCTACAATGAGCAGTTCTTC
TRBJ2-1 TRBV4-1 NA NA CASSQDEGALANEQFF TGCGCCAGCAGCCAAGATGAAGGGGCGCTTGCAAATGAGCAGTTCTTC
TRBJ2-6 TRBV12-3/TRBV12-4 many NA CASSFLVSSGANVLTF TGTGCCAGCAGTTTTCTTGTTTCCTCTGGGGCCAACGTCCTGACTTTC
TRBJ1-1 TRBV10-3 NA NA CAISVGTNLNTEAFF TGTGCCATCAGTGTCGGGACAAACCTGAACACTGAAGCTTTCTTT
TRBJ1-2 TRBV18 NA TRBD1 CASSLATGQGTHGYTF TGTGCCAGCTCTCTCGCGACCGGACAGGGGACCCATGGCTACACCTTC
TRBJ2-1 TRBV24-1 many NA CATSDLAGRGTEQFF TGTGCCACCAGCGATCTGGCGGGGCGAGGCACTGAGCAGTTCTTC
TRBJ2-7 TRBV10-3 NA TRBD2 CAIRTGGSHEQYF TGTGCCATCAGAACGGGGGGGTCCCACGAGCAGTACTTC
TRBJ2-7 TRBV11-1 NA TRBD1 CASRRDRGEQYF TGTGCCAGCAGGCGTGACAGGGGAGAGCAGTACTTC
TRBJ2-7 TRBV11-2 few TRBD1 CASSLGDSAAYEQYF TGTGCCAGCAGCTTAGGGGACAGCGCGGCCTACGAGCAGTACTTC
TRBJ1-5 TRBV7-2 many NA CASTDSNQPQHF TGTGCCAGCACTGATAGCAATCAGCCCCAGCATTTT
TRBJ1-2 TRBV20-1 few NA CSASESLYGYTF TGCAGTGCTAGCGAGTCGCTCTATGGCTACACCTTC
TRBJ2-5 TRBV30 few TRBD2 CAWIPMTSGGQETQYF TGTGCCTGGATTCCCATGACTAGCGGGGGCCAAGAGACCCAGTACTTC
TRBJ2-5 TRBV5-1 many NA CASSFSETQETQYF TGCGCCAGCAGCTTTTCAGAAACTCAAGAGACCCAGTACTTC
TRBJ2-5 TRBV7-9 NA NA CASRRALAEETQYF TGTGCCAGCCGCAGGGCCCTGGCGGAAGAGACCCAGTACTTC
TRBJ1-5 TRBV20-1 many NA CSARKGNQGQPQHF TGCAGTGCTAGGAAGGGGAACCAGGGTCAGCCCCAGCATTTT
TRBJ2-1 TRBV7-9 NA NA CASSLMNEQFF TGTGCCAGCAGCTTGATGAATGAGCAGTTCTTC
TRBJ2-4 TRBV7-8 NA TRBD1 CASSLAGTVRNIQYF TGTGCCAGCAGCTTAGCAGGGACAGTGAGAAACATTCAGTACTTC
TRBJ1-1 TRBV12-3/TRBV12-4 NA TRBD1 CATNQGANTEAFF TGTGCCACCAATCAGGGGGCGAACACTGAAGCTTTCTTT